This entry lists 22 T cell receptor gamma chains sequenced from one sample in a study of Vδ1+ human thymocytes. These TCRs are of unknown antigen specificity. RNA was extracted from the cells and then reverse transcribed. Multiplex PCR used pooled V-gene forward primers and a constant-region reverse primer to amplify CDR3s. TCRdb fed the multiplex PCR reads to CATT. The sample shows about 22,000 gamma-chain clones, roughly an eighth of them seen only once. Study-level points and caveats: Highly polyclonal TRG and TRD repertoires with Gaussian CDR3 length distributions appeared in thymus.

Sequencing was performed on Vdelta1+ gamma-delta thymocytes from the thymus. Subset given: FACS-sorted CD3+ TCRalphabeta- TCRVdelta1+ TCRVdelta2- thymocytes. These receptors were obtained from a child less than two years old who had congenital heart surgery.

In its sample, this clone was seen a few times. The J gene is TRGJ1 or TRGJ2, the V gene TRGV4. CDR1 is EGSTGY and CDR2 is YDSYTSSV in the germline V gene. The CDR3 length is 11 residues. Germline trimming cut 4 bases from V and 8 bases from J; bases unmatched to any gene: 5. The CDR3 protein is CATWELHKKLF. DNA of the CDR3: TGTGCCACCTGGGAACTTCATAAGAAACTCTTT.

This clone was observed a handful of times. The chain combines TRGV4 with TRGJ1 or TRGJ2. Trimming removed 6 bases from V and 2 bases from J; junction bases left unmatched: 7. The CDR3 totals 13 residues. The germline V gene encodes CDR1 EGSTGY and CDR2 YDSYTSSV. The CDR3 loop reads CATWNDHYYKKLF. The CDR3 DNA is TGTGCCACCTGGAATGACCATTATTATAAGAAACTCTTT.

V usage is TRGV2 and J usage is TRGJP2. V dropped 0 bases and J dropped 7; count of bases not matched to a gene: 5. The V gene's germline CDR1 is EGSNGY and CDR2 YDSYNSKV. This CDR3 is 14 amino acids long. CDR3 loop: CATWDGWNDWIKTF. The DNA for the CDR3 is TGTGCCACCTGGGACGGGTGGAATGATTGGATCAAGACGTTT.

In this sample, this clone turned up a few times. This chain links TRGV9 with TRGJ1 or TRGJ2. CDR1 GITISATS and CDR2 ISYDGTV come from the germline V gene (reference sequence). V was pared by 5 bases and J by 8 bases, with 9 bases of the junction left unmatched. The CDR3 is 12 residues long. Here the CDR3 reads CALWALRDKKLF. CDR3 nucleotides: TGTGCCTTGTGGGCGCTGCGGGATAAGAAACTCTTT.

This clone was counted only a few times. The chain combines TRGV2 with TRGJ1 or TRGJ2. V lost 0 bases, J lost 3 bases, and 11 bases stayed unmatched. The CDR3 has 16 amino acids. Germline V gene data show CDR1 as EGSNGY and CDR2 as YDSYNSKV. DNA for the CDR3: TGTGCCACCTGGGACGGGCCTGGAGGGCGTTATTATAAGAAACTCTTT. Protein sequence: CATWDGPGGRYYKKLF.

The V call is TRGV4, the J call TRGJP2. Losses at the gene ends were 5 bases for V and 0 bases for J; bases not matched to a gene: 15. The CDR3 has 18 residues. CDR1 is EGSTGY and CDR2 is YDSYTSSV in the germline V gene. CDR3 in DNA: TGTGCCACCTGGGCCCCAAGGGCCTCACATAGTAGTGATTGGATCAAGACGTTT. The encoded protein is CATWAPRASHSSDWIKTF.

This clone was detected only a few times. The junction differs from germline at one of its ends, possibly a read error. Other DNA sequences in the sample encode the same CDR3. The rearrangement uses TRGV4 and TRGJ1 or TRGJ2. The germline V gene has CDR1 EGSTGY and CDR2 YDSYTSSV. The CDR3 consists of 14 residues. The CDR3 here is CATWNGPPYYKKLF. CDR3 bases: TGTGCCACCTGGAATGGGCCCCCTTATTATAAGAAACTCTTT.

The table lists this clone with a few counts. The same CDR3 is also encoded by other DNA sequences in this sample. V is TRGV4 and J is TRGJ1 or TRGJ2. This CDR3 spans 13 amino acids. V lost 1 base, J lost 4 bases, and 4 bases stayed unmatched. From germline, CDR1 is EGSTGY and CDR2 YDSYTSSV. The CDR3 spells CATWDGGYYKKLF. CDR3 nucleotide sequence: TGTGCCACCTGGGATGGAGGCTATTATAAGAAACTCTTT.

The chain joins TRGV9 to TRGJP1. This CDR3 has 13 residues. The trim removed 4 bases at V and 5 bases at J, leaving 4 bases unmatched. The germline CDR1 and CDR2 sequences are GITISATS and ISYDGTV (reference sequence). The CDR3 DNA is TGTGCCTTGTGGGACTCTACTGGTTGGTTCAAGATATTT. Its protein is CALWDSTGWFKIF.

This clone occurred a few times. The sample holds other DNA sequences that translate to the same CDR3. The chain carries TRGV4 and TRGJ1 or TRGJ2. The germline V gene has CDR1 EGSTGY and CDR2 YDSYTSSV. Trimming removed 1 base from V and 1 base from J; junction bases left unmatched: 4. This CDR3 is 14 amino acids long. This CDR3 reads CATWDGPNYYKKLF. Written as DNA, the CDR3 is TGTGCCACCTGGGATGGCCCCAATTATTATAAGAAACTCTTT.

J is TRGJP2 and V is TRGV5. The V segment lost 0 bases and the J segment 9 bases; nucleotides outside the gene matches: 4. The germline V gene has CDR1 VINAFY and CDR2 YDVSNSKD. This CDR3 has 13 residues. The CDR3, as DNA: TGTGCCACCTGGGACAGGCTACATTGGATCAAGACGTTT. Translated: CATWDRLHWIKTF.

The rearrangement links TRGV4 to TRGJP2. After removal of 9 bases from V and 10 bases from J, the junction contained 11 bases not matched to a gene. From germline, CDR1 is EGSTGY and CDR2 YDSYTSSV. The CDR3 spans 12 residues. Here the CDR3 reads CATSPWSWIKTF. In DNA form, the CDR3 reads TGTGCCACCAGCCCGTGGAGTTGGATCAAGACGTTT.

The table lists this clone with a few counts. This sequence joins TRGV8 and TRGJ1 or TRGJ2. CDR1 is VENAVY and CDR2 is YDSYNSRV in the germline V gene. V trimming: 2 bases; J trimming: 10 bases; junction bases outside the gene matches: 8. There are 12 residues in the CDR3. CDR3 DNA sequence: TGTGCCACCTGGGATATAGGCGCCAAGAAACTCTTT. Translating it yields CATWDIGAKKLF.

This clone was found a few times. This chain connects TRGV2 to TRGJ1 or TRGJ2. The CDR3 has 13 residues. The V gene end was trimmed by 3 bases and the J gene end by 10 bases; junction bases not matched to a gene: 12. Germline values: CDR1 EGSNGY, CDR2 YDSYNSKV. For the CDR3, the DNA is TGTGCCACCTGGGACCGGCGGAGCGAAAAGAAACTCTTT. Translation: CATWDRRSEKKLF.

The chain has TRGV9 and TRGJ1 or TRGJ2. After removal of 3 bases from V and 2 bases from J, the junction contained 7 bases not matched to a gene. This CDR3 contains 14 residues. Germline values: CDR1 GITISATS, CDR2 ISYDGTV (reference sequence). The CDR3 DNA reads TGTGCCTTGTGGGAGATTCGGTATTATTATAAGAAACTCTTT. Protein sequence: CALWEIRYYYKKLF.

Comments on this clone: An end of the junction does not agree with germline; a read error may underlie this. This sequence joins TRGV4 and TRGJ1 or TRGJ2. Germline CDR1 EGSTGY, CDR2 YDSYTSSV. The CDR3 has 14 residues. CDR3 amino acids: CATWNGPWYYKKLF. The CDR3, as DNA: TGTGCCACCTGGAATGGGCCTTGGTATTATAAGAAACTCTTT.

The rearrangement joins TRGV3 to TRGJP2. CDR3 length equals 15 residues. Germline-derived CDR1 and CDR2 are VTNTFY and YDVSTARD (reference sequence). Trimming removed 1 base from V and 5 bases from J; junction bases left unmatched: 7. The CDR3 bases are TGTGCCACCTGGGACAGTGTAGTGAGTGATTGGATCAAGACGTTT. Translation: CATWDSVVSDWIKTF.

This clone has a handful of counts. Other DNA sequences in the sample encode the same CDR3. The chain links TRGV9 to TRGJ1 or TRGJ2. The germline gives CDR1 GITISATS, CDR2 ISYDGTV (reference sequence). This CDR3 comprises 11 residues. Trimming at V came to 0 bases and at J to 12 bases, leaving 5 bases not matched to a gene. As DNA, the CDR3 is TGTGCCTTGTGGGAGGTGTTGGGGAAACTCTTT. Residues: CALWEVLGKLF.

The chain recombines TRGV2 with TRGJP2. The CDR3 consists of 15 residues. V trimming: 1 base; J trimming: 0 bases; junction bases outside the gene matches: 2. Germline lookup yields CDR1 EGSNGY and CDR2 YDSYNSKV. The CDR3 protein is CATWDGDSSDWIKTF. CDR3 in DNA: TGTGCCACCTGGGACGGAGATAGTAGTGATTGGATCAAGACGTTT.

As for this clone: This clone may be a read error of a much larger clone one base away. The sample carries other DNA sequences with the same CDR3. The chain joins TRGV4 to TRGJP2. The germline gives CDR1 EGSTGY, CDR2 YDSYTSSV. The CDR3 is made up of 12 amino acids. J gave up 5 bases and V 6 bases, and 3 bases lay outside the gene matches. The CDR3 DNA reads as TGTGCCACCTGGAGAAGTGATTGGATCAAGACGTTT. Amino acids: CATWRSDWIKTF.

This sequence joins TRGV2 and TRGJ1 or TRGJ2. The junction had 7 bases not matched to a gene; V was cut back by 2 bases and J by 3 bases. The germline gives CDR1 EGSNGY, CDR2 YDSYNSKV. CDR3 size: 14 residues. The CDR3 sequence is CATWDDPPYYKKLF. CDR3 nucleotides: TGTGCCACCTGGGACGATCCCCCTTATTATAAGAAACTCTTT.

This clone was counted only a few times. One junction end does not reproduce the germline sequence, and a read error may be involved. V gene TRGV3 combines with J gene TRGJP1. The CDR3 is made up of 17 amino acids. Germline CDR1 reads VTNTFY; CDR2 reads YDVSTARD (reference sequence). The CDR3 sequence is CATWDRPFNFTGRFKIF. The CDR3 nucleotides are TGTGCCACCTGGGACAGGCCTTTTAACTTTACTGGTCGGTTCAAGATATTT.